The next 28 T cell receptor beta chains were all read from a single sample in a study of regulatory T cells in long-lasting Graves disease. Building of the TCR beta libraries involved iRepertoire HTBI primers and Arm-PCR of CDR3 regions. TCRdb recomputed calls from the multiplex PCR reads with MiXCR, one row per CDR3 protein. The data hold over 400,000 distinct CDR3 sequences, with less than 15% observed a single time. This sample's time point: newly diagnosed GD, antithyroid drugs for less than 3 months. The TCR library was prepared using RNA isolated from PBMCs. This sample also belongs to another study, concerning T cells in Graves' hyperthyroidism and ophthalmopathy.

The sample consisted of peripheral blood mononuclear cells (PBMCs), taken at new diagnosis, from a patient treated with antithyroid drugs. The origin of the receptors is a woman between 50 and 59 years old with Graves disease.

This chain joins TRBV6-4 and TRBJ2-7; a possible D gene is TRBD1 (6 bases). This CDR3 is 14 amino acids long. From germline, CDR1 is MRHNA and CDR2 SNTAGT. Trimming removed 7 bases from V and 0 bases from J, with 13 bases in between. The CDR3 bases are TGTGCCAGCACCACAGGGTCCCCCTCCTACGAGCAGTACTTC. This translates into CASTTGSPSYEQYF.

This clonotype came up a few times. This chain connects TRBV2 to TRBJ2-5; no reliable D call. The V end lost 3 bases, the J end lost 1 base, and 9 bases lay between the germline ends. In germline, CDR1 is SNHLY, CDR2 FYNNEI. The CDR3 has 14 residues. Written as DNA, the CDR3 is TGTGCCAGCAGTGATGGGCGAATCCAAGAGACCCAGTACTTC. Translation gives CASSDGRIQETQYF. The full variable domain, rest sourced from reference TRBV2 and TRBJ2-5, is EPEVTQTPSHQVTQMGQEVILRCVPISNHLYFYWYRQILGQKVEFLVSFYNNEISEKSEIFDDQFSVERPDGSNFTLKIRSTKLEDSAMYFCASSDGRIQETQYFGPGTRLLVL.

The chain joins TRBV13 to TRBJ1-1, with 11 bases matching TRBD1. The germline V gene encodes CDR1 PRHDT and CDR2 FYEKMQ (reference sequence). After removal of 7 bases from V and 5 bases from J, the junction contained 12 bases not matched to a gene. The CDR3 is made up of 16 amino acids. CDR3 sequence reads: CASTPVGQGAGTEAFF. Written as DNA, the CDR3 is TGTGCCAGCACCCCTGTTGGACAGGGGGCGGGGACTGAAGCTTTCTTT.

This clonotype has at least ten counts. The chain recombines TRBV6-5 with TRBJ2-3; D is possibly TRBD2 (6 bases). CDR3 length: 14 amino acids. Germline CDR1 MNHEY, CDR2 SVGAGI. Trimming shortened V by 1 base and J by 8 bases, and 13 bases separated the two germline ends. The CDR3 loop is CASSYWGLRLTQYF. The CDR3 bases are TGTGCCAGCAGTTACTGGGGACTCCGCCTTACGCAGTATTTT.

There are many counts of this clonotype. J is TRBJ1-1 and V is TRBV18; TRBD1 matches at 9 bases. Germline V gene sequence: CDR1 KGHSH, CDR2 LQKENI. The CDR3 sequence is 14 residues long. V lost 8 bases and J lost 1; bases outside the gene matches: 5. The CDR3 DNA is TGTGCCAGCAGCCCGGACAGGGGGAACACTGAAGCTTTCTTT. Translating it yields CASSPDRGNTEAFF.

This clonotype was detected many times. DNA of the CDR3: TGTGCCATCAAGGGGACTGGTGAGACCCAGTACTTC. Its protein product is CAIKGTGETQYF. The V gene is TRBV10-3, the J gene TRBJ2-5; tentative D call: TRBD2 (6 bases). Germline values: CDR1 ENHRY, CDR2 SYGVKD. V was shortened by 7 bases and J by 5 bases, with 11 bases between the two germline ends. The CDR3 is made up of 12 amino acids.

This clonotype was detected a few times. V and J are TRBV7-3 and TRBJ2-5; 11 bases match TRBD1. The germline V gene has CDR1 SGHTA and CDR2 FQGTGA. Unmatched junction bases numbered 7, after V lost 5 bases and J lost 5 bases. This CDR3 is 15 amino acids long. CDR3 sequence reads: CASSRTGTGGETQYF. CDR3 sequence (DNA): TGTGCCAGCAGCCGAACCGGGACAGGGGGGGAGACCCAGTACTTC. The whole variable domain, filled in from reference TRBV7-3 and TRBJ2-5, reads GAGVSQTPSNKVTEKGKYVELRCDPISGHTALYWYRQSLGQGPEFLIYFQGTGAADDSGLPNDRFFAVRPEGSVSTLKIQRTERGDSAVYLCASSRTGTGGETQYFGPGTRLLVL.

This clonotype occurred a few times. J is TRBJ2-4 and V is TRBV20-1; tentatively, D is TRBD2 (6 bases). V was pared by 1 base and J by 5 bases, with 12 bases between. Germline CDR1 DFQATT, CDR2 SNEGSKA (reference sequence). The CDR3 has 14 residues. The CDR3 is CSARVPLAQNIQYF. CDR3 coding DNA: TGCAGTGCTAGAGTGCCACTAGCACAAAACATTCAGTACTTC.

In its sample, this clonotype was seen many times. The rearrangement joins TRBV30 to TRBJ1-1; D is unresolved. The V gene lost 2 bases and the J gene lost 2 bases, with 9 bases spanning the gap. Germline-derived CDR1 and CDR2 are GTSNPN and SVGIG (reference sequence). This CDR3 has 13 residues. CDR3 protein: CAWSLQINTEAFF. DNA of the CDR3: TGTGCCTGGAGTCTACAGATTAACACTGAAGCTTTCTTT.

This clonotype came up many times. The chain is built from TRBV6-1 and TRBJ1-4, with D possibly being TRBD1 (6 bases). The germline V gene encodes CDR1 MNHNS and CDR2 SASEGT. This CDR3 spans 14 amino acids. V lost 1 base and J lost 5, with 8 bases in between. Here the CDR3 reads CASSEDRVNEKLFF. The CDR3 DNA sequence: TGTGCCAGCAGTGAAGACAGGGTGAATGAAAAACTGTTTTTT.

The chain links TRBV5-4 to TRBJ2-2; D assignment may be TRBD1 or TRBD2 (5 bases each). Germline V lookup: CDR1 SGHNT, CDR2 YYREEE (reference sequence). CDR3 length: 16 amino acids. Trimming removed 5 bases at V and 1 base at J, with 15 bases between. The CDR3 DNA follows: TGTGCCAGCAGTACCGGGACCGTGGGGAACACCGGGGAGCTGTTTTTT. Translation gives CASSTGTVGNTGELFF.

The J gene is TRBJ2-7, the V gene TRBV7-3, with D perhaps being TRBD1 or TRBD2 (6 bases each). CDR3 length: 13 amino acids. Between the trimmed V and J ends, which lost 5 bases and 5 bases, there was a span of 13 bases. Germline V CDR1 and CDR2: SGHTA, FQGTGA. The CDR3 region is CASSRGGLHEQYF. CDR3 in DNA: TGTGCCAGCAGCAGAGGGGGGTTACACGAGCAGTACTTC.

This clonotype came up many times. The CDR3 loop is CASSYTRWGPGNQPQHF. CDR3 sequence (DNA): TGTGCCAGCAGTTACACCCGTTGGGGGCCGGGCAATCAGCCCCAGCATTTT. The V gene is TRBV12-3 or TRBV12-4, the J gene TRBJ1-5; possible D gene TRBD1, 6 bases. The V gene lost 4 bases and the J gene lost 2 bases, with 18 bases spanning the gap. CDR3 length: 17 residues.

This rearrangement joins TRBV6-1 to TRBJ2-2; D gene ambiguous. The CDR3 totals 15 residues. Germline assignment: CDR1 MNHNS and CDR2 SASEGT. Trimming left V 6 bases short and J 5 bases short, with 16 bases between. The DNA for the CDR3 is TGTGCCAGCAGCCTCTCGGTGGGCTATACCGGGGAGCTGTTTTTT. Translating it yields CASSLSVGYTGELFF.

In its sample, this clonotype was seen many times. V gene TRBV13 combines with J gene TRBJ2-3, with 9 bases matching TRBD1. The CDR3 is made up of 15 amino acids. The germline CDR1 and CDR2 sequences are PRHDT and FYEKMQ (reference sequence). J gave up 6 bases and V 4 bases, and 8 bases lay outside the gene matches. The CDR3 DNA reads as TGTGCCAGCAGCTCGACGGACAGGGGCGGTGATACGCAGTATTTT. Amino acids: CASSSTDRGGDTQYF. Together with reference TRBV13 and TRBJ2-3, the CDR3 gives the full variable domain: AAGVIQSPRHLIKEKRETATLKCYPIPRHDTVYWYQQGPGQDPQFLISFYEKMQSDKGSIPDRFSAQQFSDYHSELNMSSLELGDSALYFCASSSTDRGGDTQYFGPGTRLTVL.

This clonotype was seen at least ten times. The chain combines TRBV2 with TRBJ2-1; 7 positions agree with TRBD2. This CDR3 region has 17 residues. Trimming cost V 7 bases and J 0 bases; bases outside gene matches: 12. CDR1 and CDR2 (germline): SNHLY, FYNNEI. DNA of the CDR3: TGTGCCAGCACGTCGGGAGGATTGAAGAGCTCCTACAATGAGCAGTTCTTC. Amino acids: CASTSGGLKSSYNEQFF.

This clonotype has ten or more counts. This chain links TRBV6-5 with TRBJ2-7; D might be TRBD2 (7 bases). CDR3 length: 15 amino acids. Germline assignment: CDR1 MNHEY and CDR2 SVGAGI. Trimming cost V 4 bases and J 5 bases, with 18 bases left between them. In DNA form, the CDR3 reads TGTGCCAGCAGTTGGGGAGGGGGGGAAAGCCACGAGCAGTACTTC. Protein product: CASSWGGGESHEQYF.

The gene calls are TRBV20-1 and TRBJ1-5; D uncertain. Germline CDR1 and CDR2: DFQATT and SNEGSKA (reference sequence). Trimming removed 1 base at V and 7 bases at J, with 17 bases between. The CDR3 loop spans 15 amino acids. The CDR3 sequence: CSARAEDEFGQPQHF. As DNA, the CDR3 is TGCAGTGCTAGAGCCGAGGACGAGTTCGGACAGCCCCAGCATTTT.

In its sample, this clonotype was seen many times. This rearrangement joins TRBV5-1 to TRBJ2-3, with a tentative D call TRBD1 (6 bases). The germline V and J ends were trimmed by 0 bases and 3 bases, with 8 bases remaining between them. The CDR3 runs to 14 residues. Per germline, CDR1 SGHRS and CDR2 YFSETQ. In nucleotides, the CDR3 is TGCGCCAGCAGCTTGGACAGGGAAACAGATACGCAGTATTTT. Encoded protein: CASSLDRETDTQYF.

Only a few counts were recorded for this clonotype. The rearrangement joins TRBV5-6 to TRBJ1-2; 8 bases fit TRBD1. From germline, CDR1 is SGHDT and CDR2 YYEEEE. J gave up 4 bases and V 1 base, and 6 bases lay outside the gene matches. The CDR3 loop spans 15 amino acids. The CDR3 sequence: CASSLRDRTSYGYTF. Here the CDR3 DNA reads TGTGCCAGCAGCTTGAGGGACAGGACTAGCTATGGCTACACCTTC.

This clonotype showed up just once. A much larger clone lies one base from this, so it may be a read error. The chain employs TRBV28 and TRBJ1-2; D unclear. Germline V gene sequence: CDR1 MDHEN, CDR2 SYDVKM. This CDR3 spans 15 amino acids. CDR3 region: CASSFPPRGNYSYTF. The CDR3 DNA is TGTGCCAGCAGTTTCCCCCCCCGGGGAAACTATAGCTACACCTTC.

This clonotype was seen at least ten times. The chain is built from TRBV29-1 and TRBJ2-1; 8 positions match TRBD2. Germline V gene data show CDR1 as SQVTM and CDR2 as ANQGSEA. The CDR3 is 15 residues long. Germline trimming cut 5 bases from V and 5 bases from J; bases unmatched to any gene: 11. In nucleotides, the CDR3 is TGCAGCGTTACCCCGCGGGGGGCGACAAACAATGAGCAGTTCTTC. This sequence encodes CSVTPRGATNNEQFF.

This clonotype was seen ten or more times. The chain couples TRBV6-1 to TRBJ2-7, with D perhaps TRBD1 (6 bases). The CDR3 runs to 14 residues. Trimming stripped 4 bases from V and 2 bases from J, with 12 bases between. In germline, CDR1 is MNHNS, CDR2 SASEGT. The CDR3 region is CASSGRQVAYEQYF. Here the CDR3 DNA reads TGTGCCAGCAGTGGCAGACAGGTAGCCTACGAGCAGTACTTC.

This clonotype has just a few counts. Written as DNA, the CDR3 is TGTGCCAGCAGGACCGGTGGGGGTGACATTCAGTACTTC. Translation gives CASRTGGGDIQYF. The rearrangement uses TRBV6-2 or TRBV6-3 and TRBJ2-4, with D perhaps matching TRBD1 or TRBD2 (5 bases each). Looked up from germline, CDR1 is MNHEY and CDR2 is SVGEGT. This CDR3 region has 13 residues. V shed 6 bases and J shed 8 bases, with 14 bases lying between them.

This clonotype has ten or more counts. The CDR3 reads CSAGLAGVGETQYF. CDR3 DNA: TGCAGTGCTGGACTAGCGGGAGTAGGAGAGACCCAGTACTTC. The V gene is TRBV20-1, the J gene TRBJ2-5; TRBD2 aligns across 13 bases. Per germline, CDR1 DFQATT and CDR2 SNEGSKA (reference sequence). This CDR3 has 14 residues. Trimming at V came to 5 bases and at J to 4 bases, leaving 4 bases not matched to a gene.

This clonotype occurred a few times. J is TRBJ2-4 and V is TRBV10-2, with TRBD1 as a possible D gene (5 bases). The germline CDR1 and CDR2 sequences are WSHSY and SAAADI. V lost 5 bases and J 6 bases, leaving 17 bases between the germline ends. The CDR3 totals 15 residues. The CDR3 DNA reads as TGCGCCAGCAGTCCTGACAGAGTCTCCAGAAACATTCAGTACTTC. Translation gives CASSPDRVSRNIQYF.

As for this clonotype: The junction differs from germline at one of its ends, possibly a read error. The rearrangement uses TRBV28 and TRBJ2-1; 11 nucleotides agree with TRBD2. Germline assignment: CDR1 MDHEN and CDR2 SYDVKM. This CDR3 spans 15 amino acids. The CDR3 is CAGRHGTSGNNEQFF. The CDR3 DNA reads TGTGCCGGCAGACACGGGACTAGCGGTAACAATGAGCAGTTCTTC.

This clonotype was counted between two and nine times. The chain carries TRBV4-1 and TRBJ1-5; D may be TRBD1 (5 bases). This CDR3 has 16 amino acids. Germline loops: CDR1 MGHRA, CDR2 YSYEKL. Trimming left V 2 bases short and J 3 bases short, with 14 bases between. The CDR3 region has the DNA TGCGCCAGCAGCCAACACCCAGCAGGGCCCAATCAGCCCCAGCATTTT. Translation: CASSQHPAGPNQPQHF.